This TCR beta chain was identified in a study of blood T cell repertoires in COVID-19. Study background: Both acute and convalescent COVID-19 samples were obtained from the United States, Italy and Spain.

This CDR3 spans 12 amino acids. The V segment lost 5 bases and the J segment 7 bases; nucleotides outside the gene matches: 3. The germline V gene encodes CDR1 GTSNPN and CDR2 SVGIG (reference sequence). The table came from immunoSEQ multiplex PCR; TCRdb's copy has only in-frame clones and leaves some out. The data contain 200,000 to 250,000 clones, 65% to 85% of them singletons. This receptor was obtained from a young woman with COVID-19, enrolled during active disease. Sequencing was carried out using peripheral blood. The chain uses TRBV30 and TRBJ1-1; 11 bases agree with TRBD1. CDR3 nucleotide sequence: TGTGCCTGGGGGACAGGGGGTGGTGAAGCTTTCTTT. This encodes CAWGTGGGEAFF.